This T cell receptor (beta chain) derives from a study of human T cells and chemical hapten exposure. The germline V gene has CDR1 LNHDA and CDR2 SQIVND (reference sequence). V shed 3 bases and J shed 5 bases, with 10 bases lying between them. The CDR3 consists of 14 residues. This clonotype was seen only a few times. Individual cDNA molecules in this library carried unique molecular identifiers. TCRdb ran MiXCR on the RACE reads and lists one entry per CDR3 protein. The data hold 69,000 or so distinct CDR3 sequences, with about 9.3% observed a single time. Time point denoted: patch test 2, 6 weeks after DPC sensitization. Treatment indicated: therapeutic diphenylcyclopropenone sensitization with weekly scalp DPC.

The chain is built from TRBV19 and TRBJ1-4, with D unclear. This clonotype was obtained from a woman aged 45-65 years with alopecia areata. Some clones in this sample may be carry-over from other donors' samples. Sample: whole blood, taken in connection with sensitization to the hapten diphenylcyclopropenone (DPC). The CDR3 nucleotides read TGTGCCAGTAGTATCCGGGGATGGAATGAAAAACTGTTTTTT. Protein sequence: CASSIRGWNEKLFF. Full variable domain (rest looked up from reference TRBV19 and TRBJ1-4): DGGITQSPKYLFRKEGQNVTLSCEQNLNHDAMYWYRQDPGQGLRLIYYSQIVNDFQKGDIAEGYSVSREKKESFPLTVTSAQKNPTAFYLCASSIRGWNEKLFFGSGTQLSVL.